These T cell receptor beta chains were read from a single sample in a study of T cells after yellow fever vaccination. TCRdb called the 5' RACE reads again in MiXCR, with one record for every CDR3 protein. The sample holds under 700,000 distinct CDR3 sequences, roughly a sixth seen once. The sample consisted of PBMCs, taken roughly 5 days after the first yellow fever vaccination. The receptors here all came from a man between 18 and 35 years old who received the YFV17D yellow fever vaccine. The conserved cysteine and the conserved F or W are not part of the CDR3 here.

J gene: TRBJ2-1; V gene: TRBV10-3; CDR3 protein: AIGLGVAGGSNEQF
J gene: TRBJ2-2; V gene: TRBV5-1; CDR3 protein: ASTPAGGTGELF
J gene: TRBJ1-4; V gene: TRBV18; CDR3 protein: ASSPGGNNEELF
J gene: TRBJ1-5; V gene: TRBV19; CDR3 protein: ASSTGTGQAQPQH
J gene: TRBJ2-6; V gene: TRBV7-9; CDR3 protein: ASSWGPGANVLT
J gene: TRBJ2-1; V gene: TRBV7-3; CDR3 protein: ASSYIGSSYNEQF
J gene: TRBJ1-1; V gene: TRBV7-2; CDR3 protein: ASTRQPNTEAF
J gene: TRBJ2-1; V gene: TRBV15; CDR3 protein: ATSRAGTSYNEQF
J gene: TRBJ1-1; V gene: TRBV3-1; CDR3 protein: ASSQGRRVTEAF
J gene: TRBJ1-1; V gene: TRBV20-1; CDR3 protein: SASISDTEAF
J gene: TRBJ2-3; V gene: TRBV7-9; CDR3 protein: ASSSRSSSTDTQY
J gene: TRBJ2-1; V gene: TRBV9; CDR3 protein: ASSALGGSYNEQF
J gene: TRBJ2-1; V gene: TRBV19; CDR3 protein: ASIAGGSYNEQF
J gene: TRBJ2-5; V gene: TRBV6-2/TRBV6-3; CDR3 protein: ASGGAETQY
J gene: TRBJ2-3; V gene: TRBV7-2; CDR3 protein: ASSFSPAGEDTQY
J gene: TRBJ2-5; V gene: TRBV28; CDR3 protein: ASSPGQGGQETQY
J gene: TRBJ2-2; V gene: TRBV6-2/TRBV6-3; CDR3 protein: ASSQQGPGELF
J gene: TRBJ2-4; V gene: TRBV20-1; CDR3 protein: SCGSAGNIQY
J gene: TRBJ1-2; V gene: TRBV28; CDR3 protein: ASRTDRFNYGYT
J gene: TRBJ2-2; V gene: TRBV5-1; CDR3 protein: ASTRTGESGELF
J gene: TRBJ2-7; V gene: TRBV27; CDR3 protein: ASSPTRQSYEQY
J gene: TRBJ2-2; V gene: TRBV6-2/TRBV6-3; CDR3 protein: ASSYQVSGTGELF
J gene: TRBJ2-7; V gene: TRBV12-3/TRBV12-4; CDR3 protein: ASSSGTGFYEQY
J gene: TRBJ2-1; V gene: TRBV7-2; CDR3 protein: ASSLGLAGGLRSYNEQF
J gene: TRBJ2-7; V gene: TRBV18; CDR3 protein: ASSPASGGYEQY
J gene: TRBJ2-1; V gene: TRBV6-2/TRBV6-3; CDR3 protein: ASSRLTTSWRNNEQF
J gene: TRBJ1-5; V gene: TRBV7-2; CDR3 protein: ASSLWRQGDQPQH
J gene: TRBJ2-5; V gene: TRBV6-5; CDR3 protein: ASSYPKAATQY
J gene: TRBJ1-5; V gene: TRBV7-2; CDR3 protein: ASSPRYSNQPQH
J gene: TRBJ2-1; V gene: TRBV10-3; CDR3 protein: AISLEPESYNEQF
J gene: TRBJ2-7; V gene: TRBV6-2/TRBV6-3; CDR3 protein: ASSYSTGVFDYEQY
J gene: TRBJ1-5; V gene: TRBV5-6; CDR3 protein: ASSLDRALDQPQH
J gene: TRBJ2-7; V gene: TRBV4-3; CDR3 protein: ASSQDSRATYEQY
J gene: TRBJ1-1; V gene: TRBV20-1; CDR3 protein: SARDLGGPGTEAF
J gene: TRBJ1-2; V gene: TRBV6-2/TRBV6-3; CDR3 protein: ASSGTFYGYT
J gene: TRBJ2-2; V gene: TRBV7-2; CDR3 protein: ASSLLSSGGPGELF
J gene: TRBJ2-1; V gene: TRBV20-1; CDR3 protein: SASAWANEQF
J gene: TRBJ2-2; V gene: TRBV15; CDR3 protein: ATSSPGGDLDGELF
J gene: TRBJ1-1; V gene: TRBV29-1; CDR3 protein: SARTGPMNTEAF
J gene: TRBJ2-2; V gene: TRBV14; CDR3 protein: ASSRQLLNTGELF
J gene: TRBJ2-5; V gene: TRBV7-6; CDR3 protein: ASSLVSPRRVLGETQY
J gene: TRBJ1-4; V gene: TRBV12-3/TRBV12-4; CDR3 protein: ASSFKGRKKLF